A single sample gave rise to the 8 T cell receptor beta chains below, sequenced in a study of cytomegalovirus exposure and HLA in healthy donors (dated by TCRdb to the late 2010s). The receptor library was made with the immunoSEQ multiplex PCR assay. A mixture of 60 forward primers for TCR Vbeta segments and 13 reverse primers for TCR Jbeta segments was used in the multiplex PCR. TCRdb stores this immuneACCESS table with in-frame sequences only. Part of the clones is absent; in the studies checked, under half of the shortfall reflects unresolved V genes, and no reason is known for the rest. The sample table shows some 110,000 clones, and roughly 66% are seen once. The leading ten clones occupy around 2.2% of the sample. Sequences were obtained from PBMCs. The source of these receptors is a woman aged 30 to 39 in good health and CMV-seronegative.

The gene calls are TRBV30 and TRBJ2-7, with TRBD2 matching 11 bases. CDR1 GTSNPN and CDR2 SVGIG come from the germline V gene (reference sequence). This CDR3 region has 15 residues. The V segment lost 0 bases and the J segment 0 bases; nucleotides outside the gene matches: 1. CDR3 residues: CAWSVTSGSSYEQYF. CDR3 in DNA: TGTGCCTGGAGTGTTACTAGCGGGAGCTCCTACGAGCAGTACTTC.

This clone has only a few counts. The V call is TRBV19, the J call TRBJ1-5, with 7 bases lining up with TRBD1. The CDR3 runs 17 residues. Per the germline V gene, CDR1 is LNHDA and CDR2 is SQIVND (reference sequence). Unmatched junction bases numbered 12, after V lost 3 bases and J lost 4 bases. The CDR3: CASSMRTGASFNQPQHF. For the CDR3, the DNA is TGTGCCAGTAGTATGAGGACAGGTGCTTCCTTTAATCAGCCCCAGCATTTT.

The chain combines TRBV27 with TRBJ1-6; no firm D call. This CDR3 is 13 amino acids long. Trimming left V 8 bases short and J 9 bases short, with 14 bases between. CDR1 is MNHEY and CDR2 is SMNVEV in the germline V gene (reference sequence). The CDR3 is CASRGVFGSPLHF. In nucleotides, the CDR3 is TGTGCCAGCCGCGGGGTTTTTGGTTCACCCCTCCACTTT.

The chain is built from TRBV5-1 and TRBJ2-7; 7 positions agree with TRBD2. V was pared by 0 bases and J by 12 bases, with 9 bases of the junction left unmatched. CDR3 size: 13 residues. Per germline, CDR1 SGHRS and CDR2 YFSETQ. For the CDR3, the DNA is TGCGCCAGCAGCTTGGATTCCGCACTAGCGTTGTACTTC. Encoded protein: CASSLDSALALYF. The complete variable domain, with remaining parts taken from reference TRBV5-1 and TRBJ2-7, reads KAGVTQTPRYLIKTRGQQVTLSCSPISGHRSVSWYQQTPGQGLQFLFEYFSETQRNKGNFPGRFSGRQFSNSRSEMNVSTLELGDSALYLCASSLDSALALYFGPGTRLTVT.

In DNA form, the CDR3 reads TGTGCCAGCAGTCAATCTAGCGGCAACTATGGCTACACCTTC. This encodes CASSQSSGNYGYTF. V is TRBV7-9 and J is TRBJ1-2; no clear D. The CDR3 length is 14 residues. Trimming shortened V by 6 bases and J by 2 bases, and 13 bases separated the two germline ends. CDR1 and CDR2 from the germline V gene are SEHNR and FQNEAQ (reference sequence).

The sample holds one count of this clone. This chain links TRBV9 with TRBJ1-2; 7 nucleotides agree with TRBD1. The germline CDR1 and CDR2 sequences are SGDLS and YYNGEE. CDR3 length equals 15 residues. Germline trimming cut 3 bases from V and 4 bases from J; bases unmatched to any gene: 9. The CDR3 reads CASSEGQSRIYGYTF. The DNA of the CDR3 is TGTGCCAGCAGCGAGGGACAGAGTAGGATCTATGGCTACACCTTC.

The gene calls are TRBV11-2 and TRBJ2-1; tentatively, D is TRBD1 (5 bases). The CDR3 contains 13 residues. The V end lost 0 bases, the J end lost 11 bases, and 11 bases lay between the germline ends. The germline V gene encodes CDR1 SGHAT and CDR2 FQNNGV. The CDR3 protein is CASSLDSGIQQFF. The CDR3, as DNA: TGTGCCAGCAGCTTAGATTCAGGGATACAGCAGTTCTTC.

The chain combines TRBV30 with TRBJ1-4, with D possibly TRBD1 on 6 matching bases. The CDR3 has 18 amino acids. Germline lookup yields CDR1 GTSNPN and CDR2 SVGIG (reference sequence). V gave up 0 bases and J gave up 5 bases, with 22 bases separating them. The CDR3 here is CAWSVLGRGLLRNEKLFF. Here the CDR3 DNA reads TGTGCCTGGAGTGTTTTGGGCAGGGGTTTATTGAGAAATGAAAAACTGTTTTTT.